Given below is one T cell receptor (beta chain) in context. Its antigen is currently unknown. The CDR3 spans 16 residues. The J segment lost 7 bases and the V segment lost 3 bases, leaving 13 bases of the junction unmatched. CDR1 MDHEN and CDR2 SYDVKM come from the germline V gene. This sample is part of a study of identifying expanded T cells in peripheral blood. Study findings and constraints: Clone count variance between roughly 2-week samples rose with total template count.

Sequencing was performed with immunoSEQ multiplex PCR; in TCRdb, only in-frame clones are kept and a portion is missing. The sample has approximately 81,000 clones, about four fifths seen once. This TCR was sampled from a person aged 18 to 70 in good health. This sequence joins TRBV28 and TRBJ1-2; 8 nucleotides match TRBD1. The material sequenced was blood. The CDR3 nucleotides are TGTGCCAGCAGTTTTGCGGCAGGGGGCGCAATCGGTGGCTACACCTTC. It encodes CASSFAAGGAIGGYTF.